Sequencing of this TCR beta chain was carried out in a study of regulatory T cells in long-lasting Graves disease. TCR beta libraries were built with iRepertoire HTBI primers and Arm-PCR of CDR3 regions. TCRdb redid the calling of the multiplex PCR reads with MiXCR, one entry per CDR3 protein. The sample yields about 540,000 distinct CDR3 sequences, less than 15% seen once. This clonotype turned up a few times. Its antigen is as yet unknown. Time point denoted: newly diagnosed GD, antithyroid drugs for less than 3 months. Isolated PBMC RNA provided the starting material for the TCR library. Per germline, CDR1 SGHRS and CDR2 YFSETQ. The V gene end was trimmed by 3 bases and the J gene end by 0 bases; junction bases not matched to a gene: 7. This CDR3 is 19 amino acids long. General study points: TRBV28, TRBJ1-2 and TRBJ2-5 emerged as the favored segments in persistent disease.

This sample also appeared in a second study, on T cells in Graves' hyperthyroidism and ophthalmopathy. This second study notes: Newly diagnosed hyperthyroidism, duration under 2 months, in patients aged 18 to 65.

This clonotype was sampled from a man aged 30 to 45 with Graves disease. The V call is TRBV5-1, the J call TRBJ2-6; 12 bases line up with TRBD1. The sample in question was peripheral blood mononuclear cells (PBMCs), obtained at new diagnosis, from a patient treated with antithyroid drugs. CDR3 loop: CASSSPGTGGHSGANVLTF. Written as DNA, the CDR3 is TGCGCCAGCAGCTCCCCCGGGACAGGGGGCCACTCTGGGGCCAACGTCCTGACTTTC.